This T cell receptor (beta chain) was obtained from a study of cytomegalovirus exposure and HLA in healthy donors. The V and J ends lost 2 bases and 4 bases respectively, with 12 bases between them. The length of the CDR3 is 14 residues. Germline assignment: CDR1 MDHEN and CDR2 SYDVKM. Primers included in the PCR were 60 Vbeta and 13 Jbeta primers. Only in-frame clones appear in the TCRdb table, and some are missing; sequencing was by immunoSEQ multiplex PCR. The profile shows roughly 120,000 clones, 80% of them singletons. This clone was observed a handful of times. Sequenced sample: PBMCs. The gene calls are TRBV28 and TRBJ2-7; weak D call: TRBD1 (5 bases). The TCR sequence derives from a middle-aged man in good health and CMV-seronegative. The CDR3 spells CASSLQGIGYEQYF. The CDR3 DNA sequence: TGTGCCAGCAGTTTACAGGGTATCGGTTACGAGCAGTACTTC. Complete variable domain (other parts from reference TRBV28 and TRBJ2-7): DVKVTQSSRYLVKRTGEKVFLECVQDMDHENMFWYRQDPGLGLRLIYFSYDVKMKEKGDIPEGYSVSREKKERFSLILESASTNQTSMYLCASSLQGIGYEQYFGPGTRLTVT.